This T cell receptor (beta chain) was observed in a study of T cell responses to AZD1222 COVID-19 vaccine. V was pared by 4 bases and J by 8 bases, with 18 bases between. Germline assignment: CDR1 MGHRA and CDR2 YSYEKL. The CDR3 loop spans 15 amino acids. Turning to this clone: Antigen unknown.

TCRdb keeps only in-frame clones here, not all; method: immunoSEQ multiplex PCR. The sample has about 96,000 clones; around 91% are singletons. Study-wide findings and caveats: There were vaccine-associated CD4 TCRs across spike, dominant at 160-218 and 743-854. Spike-specific TCR breadth and depth grew following two AZD1222 doses. Clonal diversity may have been underestimated, and the donors were mostly white British, with more females than males. Unmutated regions of variants are reportedly targeted by nearly half of spike-specific TCRs.

V and J are TRBV4-1 and TRBJ1-3; tentatively, D is TRBD1 (5 bases). This sequence originates from an adult in good health. This material consisted of peripheral blood, taken on day 0 of MenACWY control vaccination. The CDR3 region has the DNA TGCGCCAGCAGCCCCTGGGAGCAGGGAAGGGACACCATATATTTT. This sequence encodes CASSPWEQGRDTIYF.